A single sample is the source of the 18 T cell receptor beta chains below, sequenced in a study of blood T cell repertoires in COVID-19. This table comes from immunoSEQ multiplex PCR, and its TCRdb copy is limited to in-frame clones, with some not included. The sample comprises roughly 160,000 clones, around 80% of which are singletons, and roughly a fifth rests with the top ten. The sequencing sample was made of peripheral blood. Source of these receptors: an older woman who had recovered from COVID-19.

This chain uses TRBV7-9 with TRBJ1-5, with TRBD1 matching 7 bases. Germline-derived CDR1 and CDR2 are SEHNR and FQNEAQ (reference sequence). V shed 1 base and J 4 bases; nucleotides not matched to a gene: 4. The CDR3 sequence is 15 residues long. CDR3 coding DNA: TGTGCCAGCAGCTTAGGGGGGACAGAGAATCAGCCCCAGCATTTT. Its protein is CASSLGGTENQPQHF.

The chain joins TRBV5-1 to TRBJ1-3, with D possibly matching TRBD1 (6 bases). The germline CDR1 and CDR2 sequences are SGHRS and YFSETQ. V lost 2 bases, J lost 0 bases, and 9 bases lay in between. The CDR3 extends over 15 amino acids. The chain's CDR3 is CASSFRGGSGNTIYF. The DNA for the CDR3 is TGCGCCAGCAGCTTTAGGGGGGGCTCTGGAAACACCATATATTTT.

The V and J genes are TRBV11-2 and TRBJ2-7; 7 positions agree with TRBD1. CDR1 is SGHAT and CDR2 is FQNNGV in the germline V gene. CDR3 size: 12 residues. The trim removed 1 base at V and 9 bases at J, leaving 3 bases unmatched. This chain's CDR3 is CASSLVTGWQYF. The CDR3 region has the DNA TGTGCCAGCAGCTTAGTGACAGGGTGGCAGTACTTC.

V is TRBV5-1 and J is TRBJ2-7; 10 nucleotides agree with TRBD2. J lost 5 bases, V lost 2 bases, and 4 bases had no gene match. Germline V gene sequence: CDR1 SGHRS, CDR2 YFSETQ. The CDR3 totals 14 residues. The CDR3 loop is CASSFSGRWDEQYF. DNA of the CDR3: TGCGCCAGCAGCTTTAGCGGGAGGTGGGACGAGCAGTACTTC.

The chain carries TRBV27 and TRBJ1-5, with TRBD1 as a possible D gene (5 bases). The CDR3 is 13 residues long. CDR1 is MNHEY and CDR2 is SMNVEV in the germline V gene (reference sequence). Trimming left V 5 bases short and J 6 bases short, with 11 bases between. CDR3 protein: CASSGDSGQPQHF. CDR3 DNA sequence: TGTGCCAGCAGTGGAGACAGTGGTCAGCCCCAGCATTTT.

The CDR3 region has the DNA TGTGCCAGCAGCTTAGCGGGGGGTGTCTACGAGCAGTACTTC. Translating it yields CASSLAGGVYEQYF. The chain combines TRBV7-6 with TRBJ2-7; TRBD2 might be the D (6 bases). CDR1 is SGHVS and CDR2 is FNYEAQ in the germline V gene. Trimming shortened V by 0 bases and J by 3 bases, and 9 bases separated the two germline ends. The CDR3 runs to 14 residues. The full variable domain, in which reference TRBV7-6 and TRBJ2-7 provide the parts outside the CDR3, is GAGVSQSPRYKVTKRGQDVALRCDPISGHVSLYWYRQALGQGPEFLTYFNYEAQQDKSGLPNDRFSAERPEGSISTLTIQRTEQRDSAMYRCASSLAGGVYEQYFGPGTRLTVT.

V gene TRBV2 combines with J gene TRBJ1-5; D may be TRBD1 (5 bases). This CDR3 is built from 15 residues. The V gene's germline CDR1 is SNHLY and CDR2 FYNNEI. The V gene lost 0 bases and the J gene lost 7 bases, with 13 bases spanning the gap. The CDR3 reads CASSEALRGLQPQHF. CDR3 nucleotide sequence: TGTGCCAGCAGTGAAGCGCTCCGGGGGTTGCAGCCCCAGCATTTT.

The rearrangement uses TRBV28 and TRBJ2-2, with TRBD1 matching over 7 bases. The V gene end was trimmed by 2 bases and the J gene end by 3 bases; junction bases not matched to a gene: 6. The CDR3 is 16 residues long. Germline CDR1 and CDR2: MDHEN and SYDVKM. DNA of the CDR3: TGTGCCAGCAGTTTACGAGGGGGCGCGGACACCGGGGAGCTGTTTTTT. Protein sequence: CASSLRGGADTGELFF.

The rearrangement links TRBV5-6 to TRBJ2-3; 8 positions agree with TRBD2. V lost 2 bases and J lost 4; bases outside the gene matches: 6. The CDR3 is 15 residues long. Germline CDR1 and CDR2: SGHDT and YYEEEE. CDR3 amino acids: CASSFGGGIADTQYF. The DNA for the CDR3 is TGTGCCAGCAGCTTCGGCGGGGGGATCGCAGATACGCAGTATTTT.

The V and J genes are TRBV30 and TRBJ1-4; tentative D call: TRBD1 (6 bases). The CDR3 is 13 residues long. V dropped 5 bases and J dropped 7 bases, with 14 bases sitting between them. Germline CDR1 reads GTSNPN; CDR2 reads SVGIG (reference sequence). The CDR3 DNA reads TGTGCCTGGGGCGTGGGGGCCCGTGAAAAACTGTTTTTT. It codes for CAWGVGAREKLFF. Full variable domain (missing parts from reference TRBV30 and TRBJ1-4): SQTIHQWPATLVQPVGSPLSLECTVEGTSNPNLYWYRQAAGRGLQLLFYSVGIGQISSEVPQNLSASRPQDRQFILSSKKLLLSDSGFYLCAWGVGAREKLFFGSGTQLSVL.

The rearrangement links TRBV4-1 to TRBJ2-7; 7 nucleotides match TRBD1. This CDR3 is built from 14 residues. CDR1 and CDR2 (germline): MGHRA, YSYEKL. V lost 4 bases to trimming and J lost 2 bases; unmatched junction nucleotides: 5. The CDR3 region is CASSRDSQTYEQYF. DNA for the CDR3: TGCGCCAGCAGCCGGGACAGCCAGACCTACGAGCAGTACTTC.

V usage is TRBV20-1 and J usage is TRBJ1-1; 7 nucleotides match TRBD1. The CDR3 loop spans 9 amino acids. The germline V gene has CDR1 DFQATT and CDR2 SNEGSKA (reference sequence). DNA of the CDR3: TGCAGGGCCGACAGGGCGGCTTTCTTT. It is translated as CRADRAAFF.

The chain joins TRBV12-3 or TRBV12-4 to TRBJ1-2, with 7 bases fitting TRBD1. The CDR3 has 13 amino acids. V lost 8 bases and J lost 8; bases outside the gene matches: 11. The CDR3 nucleotides are TGTGCCAGCCGACTGGAGGGGGCAATCGGCTACACCTTC. Amino acids: CASRLEGAIGYTF.

V and J are TRBV7-2 and TRBJ1-2; 7 bases are shared with TRBD1. The germline CDR1 and CDR2 sequences are SGHTA and FQGNSA. The CDR3 spans 13 residues. V gave up 5 bases and J gave up 6 bases; unmatched junction bases: 6. The CDR3 sequence is CASSTRQGDGYTF. DNA of the CDR3: TGTGCCAGCAGCACGCGACAGGGCGATGGCTACACCTTC.

This rearrangement joins TRBV7-9 to TRBJ2-7; D call uncertain. The germline V and J ends were trimmed by 2 bases and 2 bases, with 10 bases remaining between them. Germline V gene sequence: CDR1 SEHNR, CDR2 FQNEAQ (reference sequence). The CDR3 consists of 14 residues. As DNA, the CDR3 is TGTGCCAGCAGCTTACGCAGTGTCCCCTACGAGCAGTACTTC. Translation gives CASSLRSVPYEQYF. The full variable domain, its missing parts supplied by reference TRBV7-9 and TRBJ2-7, is DTGVSQNPRHKITKRGQNVTFRCDPISEHNRLYWYRQTLGQGPEFLTYFQNEAQLEKSRLLSDRFSAERPKGSFSTLEIQRTEQGDSAMYLCASSLRSVPYEQYFGPGTRLTVT.

This rearrangement joins TRBV28 to TRBJ2-7; a possible D gene is TRBD2 (7 bases). The CDR3 is made up of 15 amino acids. CDR1 and CDR2 from the germline V gene are MDHEN and SYDVKM. V was shortened by 5 bases and J by 4 bases, with 18 bases between the two germline ends. The CDR3 region is CASSLGGARGYEQYF. The CDR3 coding sequence is TGTGCCAGCAGTCTAGGGGGGGCCCGGGGGTACGAGCAGTACTTC.

The rearrangement joins TRBV28 to TRBJ2-3; 7 nucleotides agree with TRBD2. The CDR3 has 15 amino acids. The J segment lost 4 bases and the V segment lost 5 bases, leaving 9 bases of the junction unmatched. From germline, CDR1 is MDHEN and CDR2 SYDVKM. This chain's CDR3 is CASSPVGGQADTQYF. DNA of the CDR3: TGTGCCAGCAGTCCCGTGGGAGGGCAGGCAGATACGCAGTATTTT.

Here the CDR3 reads CASSYSRGGYTF. Here the CDR3 DNA reads TGTGCCAGCAGTTACTCGAGAGGTGGCTACACCTTC. The gene calls are TRBV6-5 and TRBJ1-2; D gene ambiguous. Germline V CDR1 and CDR2: MNHEY, SVGAGI. Between the trimmed V and J ends, which lost 0 bases and 7 bases, there was a span of 6 bases. The CDR3 extends over 12 amino acids.